These T cell receptor beta chains were read from a single sample in a study of T cell responses to AZD1222 COVID-19 vaccine. Clones were read by immunoSEQ multiplex PCR, and TCRdb kept only the in-frame ones, dropping some. The data contain approximately 130,000 clones, roughly nine tenths of them singletons. The source was peripheral blood, collected on day 0 of AZD1222 vaccination. All receptors come from an adult in good health. Both conserved end residues are part of each CDR3. The order of the fields is V gene, clone size, D gene, J gene, CDR3 protein, CDR3 DNA. The D gene is left open where the match is weak. Size is omitted from some rows. Given values are once, few, many or a class for expanded clones.

v_gene: TRBV19; abundance: -; d_gene: TRBD1; j_gene: TRBJ1-4; CDR3aa: CASSIRTGENEKLFF; CDR3nt: TGTGCCAGTAGTATAAGGACAGGGGAGAATGAAAAACTGTTTTTT
v_gene: TRBV5-1; abundance: -; d_gene: TRBD1; j_gene: TRBJ2-7; CDR3aa: CASSLGTVRTGLDEQYF; CDR3nt: TGCGCCAGCAGCTTGGGAACCGTCAGGACAGGGCTCGACGAGCAGTACTTC
v_gene: TRBV7-2; abundance: -; d_gene: -; j_gene: TRBJ2-3; CDR3aa: CASSPPVTDTQYF; CDR3nt: TGTGCCAGCAGCCCCCCGGTGACAGATACGCAGTATTTT
v_gene: TRBV19; abundance: -; d_gene: TRBD1; j_gene: TRBJ1-6; CDR3aa: CASSIDRGNSPLHF; CDR3nt: TGTGCCAGTAGTATAGACAGGGGGAATTCACCCCTCCACTTT
v_gene: TRBV2; abundance: -; d_gene: -; j_gene: TRBJ1-6; CDR3aa: CATTGRENSPLHF; CDR3nt: TGTGCCACCACAGGACGGGAAAATTCACCCCTCCACTTT
v_gene: TRBV11-3; abundance: -; d_gene: -; j_gene: TRBJ1-1; CDR3aa: CASSKLGGLWGSTEAFF; CDR3nt: TGTGCCAGCAGCAAGTTAGGGGGGCTGTGGGGATCCACTGAAGCTTTCTTT
v_gene: TRBV27; abundance: -; d_gene: TRBD1; j_gene: TRBJ2-5; CDR3aa: CASTRQGGETQYF; CDR3nt: TGTGCCAGCACTAGACAGGGGGGAGAGACCCAGTACTTC
v_gene: TRBV7-9; abundance: -; d_gene: -; j_gene: TRBJ1-2; CDR3aa: CASSLEGGIGYTF; CDR3nt: TGTGCCAGCAGCTTAGAGGGTGGGATCGGCTACACCTTC
v_gene: TRBV6-5; abundance: -; d_gene: -; j_gene: TRBJ2-7; CDR3aa: CASSPLQGGTYEQYF; CDR3nt: TGTGCCAGCAGTCCCCTCCAGGGGGGGACCTACGAGCAGTACTTC
v_gene: TRBV19; abundance: -; d_gene: -; j_gene: TRBJ2-3; CDR3aa: CASSIDKFGTQYF; CDR3nt: TGTGCCAGTAGTATAGATAAGTTTGGTACGCAGTATTTT
v_gene: TRBV9; abundance: -; d_gene: TRBD1; j_gene: TRBJ2-4; CDR3aa: CASSPGTALAKNIQYF; CDR3nt: TGTGCCAGCAGCCCCGGGACAGCGCTAGCCAAAAACATTCAGTACTTC
v_gene: TRBV2; abundance: -; d_gene: -; j_gene: TRBJ1-1; CDR3aa: CASRPTTGTYTEAFF; CDR3nt: TGTGCCAGCAGGCCAACCACGGGGACCTACACTGAAGCTTTCTTT
v_gene: TRBV7-9; abundance: -; d_gene: -; j_gene: TRBJ1-1; CDR3aa: CASTSGYTEAFF; CDR3nt: TGTGCCAGCACCTCAGGGTACACTGAAGCTTTCTTT
v_gene: TRBV7-2; abundance: once; d_gene: TRBD1; j_gene: TRBJ1-5; CDR3aa: CASSLDGTGGNQPQHF; CDR3nt: TGTGCCAGCAGCTTAGATGGGACAGGGGGCAACCAGCCCCAGCATTTT
v_gene: TRBV2; abundance: -; d_gene: TRBD1; j_gene: TRBJ1-3; CDR3aa: CASRAQGEGNTIYF; CDR3nt: TGTGCCAGCAGGGCTCAGGGGGAAGGAAACACCATATATTTT
v_gene: TRBV6-5; abundance: -; d_gene: TRBD1; j_gene: TRBJ1-4; CDR3aa: CASSGGRQGNEKLFF; CDR3nt: TGTGCCAGCAGCGGGGGGAGACAGGGAAATGAAAAACTGTTTTTT
v_gene: TRBV2; abundance: -; d_gene: -; j_gene: TRBJ2-3; CDR3aa: CASSEAKSDTQYF; CDR3nt: TGTGCCAGCAGTGAAGCGAAATCAGATACGCAGTATTTT
v_gene: TRBV7-9; abundance: -; d_gene: TRBD1; j_gene: TRBJ1-4; CDR3aa: CASSYGQGLDEKLFF; CDR3nt: TGTGCCAGCAGCTACGGACAGGGGCTGGATGAAAAACTGTTTTTT
v_gene: TRBV10-3; abundance: -; d_gene: TRBD1; j_gene: TRBJ1-6; CDR3aa: CAISPQGASSYNSPLHF; CDR3nt: TGTGCCATCAGCCCACAGGGGGCGAGCTCCTATAATTCACCCCTCCACTTT
v_gene: TRBV5-1; abundance: -; d_gene: TRBD1; j_gene: TRBJ2-4; CDR3aa: CASTDDRAGNIQYF; CDR3nt: TGCGCCAGCACCGACGACAGGGCAGGGAACATTCAGTACTTC
v_gene: TRBV12-3/TRBV12-4; abundance: few; d_gene: -; j_gene: TRBJ1-1; CDR3aa: CASKEDLNTEAFF; CDR3nt: TGTGCCAGCAAGGAGGACTTAAACACTGAAGCTTTCTTT
v_gene: TRBV5-1; abundance: -; d_gene: -; j_gene: TRBJ2-2; CDR3aa: CASSPRGQGGTGELFF; CDR3nt: TGCGCCAGCTCCCCTCGGGGGCAGGGAGGCACCGGGGAGCTGTTTTTT
v_gene: TRBV28; abundance: -; d_gene: -; j_gene: TRBJ1-2; CDR3aa: CASRLQGLSGYTF; CDR3nt: TGTGCCAGCAGGTTGCAAGGCCTCAGTGGCTACACCTTC
v_gene: TRBV9; abundance: once; d_gene: -; j_gene: TRBJ2-7; CDR3aa: CASSVAAGSHYEQYF; CDR3nt: TGTGCCAGCAGCGTAGCCGCCGGGAGCCACTACGAGCAGTACTTC
v_gene: TRBV27; abundance: -; d_gene: -; j_gene: TRBJ1-4; CDR3aa: CASSLVGPTNEKLFF; CDR3nt: TGTGCCAGCAGTTTAGTGGGCCCAACTAATGAAAAACTGTTTTTT
v_gene: TRBV12-5; abundance: -; d_gene: TRBD1; j_gene: TRBJ1-6; CDR3aa: CATSGGGNSPLHF; CDR3nt: TGTGCTACCTCAGGGGGCGGCAATTCACCCCTCCACTTT
v_gene: TRBV11-1; abundance: -; d_gene: -; j_gene: TRBJ2-1; CDR3aa: CASSLAVDNEQFF; CDR3nt: TGTGCCAGCAGCTTAGCGGTTGACAATGAGCAGTTCTTC
v_gene: TRBV7-9; abundance: -; d_gene: -; j_gene: TRBJ2-3; CDR3aa: CASSPSGQWGDTQYF; CDR3nt: TGTGCCAGCAGCCCATCCGGCCAGTGGGGAGATACGCAGTATTTT
v_gene: TRBV7-6; abundance: -; d_gene: -; j_gene: TRBJ2-5; CDR3aa: CASSLGATEQETQYF; CDR3nt: TGTGCCAGCAGCTTAGGAGCAACGGAGCAAGAGACCCAGTACTTC
v_gene: TRBV7-6; abundance: -; d_gene: TRBD1; j_gene: TRBJ1-5; CDR3aa: CASSSGQGGNQPQHF; CDR3nt: TGTGCCAGCAGCTCCGGACAGGGGGGCAATCAGCCCCAGCATTTT
v_gene: TRBV5-4; abundance: once; d_gene: -; j_gene: TRBJ1-1; CDR3aa: CASSRDYGEAFF; CDR3nt: TGTGCCAGCAGCCGCGATTACGGTGAAGCTTTCTTT
v_gene: TRBV5-8; abundance: -; d_gene: -; j_gene: TRBJ2-3; CDR3aa: CASSLGRVGGTDTQYF; CDR3nt: TGTGCCAGCAGCTTGGGGAGAGTGGGGGGCACAGATACGCAGTATTTT
v_gene: TRBV5-6; abundance: -; d_gene: -; j_gene: TRBJ2-3; CDR3aa: CASSSGTKGWDTQYF; CDR3nt: TGTGCCAGCAGCTCCGGGACCAAAGGATGGGATACGCAGTATTTT
v_gene: TRBV2; abundance: many; d_gene: TRBD1; j_gene: TRBJ2-3; CDR3aa: CASKPGQGLSTDTQYF; CDR3nt: TGTGCCAGCAAACCGGGACAGGGGCTTAGCACAGATACGCAGTATTTT
v_gene: TRBV6-5; abundance: -; d_gene: TRBD1; j_gene: TRBJ1-4; CDR3aa: CASSWGGGGEEKLFF; CDR3nt: TGTGCCAGCAGTTGGGGAGGGGGCGGTGAAGAAAAACTGTTTTTT
v_gene: TRBV7-8; abundance: -; d_gene: -; j_gene: TRBJ1-5; CDR3aa: CASKRLPRDQPQHF; CDR3nt: TGTGCCAGCAAACGATTGCCGAGGGATCAGCCCCAGCATTTT
v_gene: TRBV15; abundance: -; d_gene: -; j_gene: TRBJ2-1; CDR3aa: CATSRDWNEQFF; CDR3nt: TGTGCCACCAGCAGAGATTGGAATGAGCAGTTCTTC
v_gene: TRBV5-6; abundance: -; d_gene: -; j_gene: TRBJ2-3; CDR3aa: CASSLSTDTQYF; CDR3nt: TGTGCCAGCAGCCTTAGCACAGATACGCAGTATTTT
v_gene: TRBV3-1/TRBV3-2; abundance: -; d_gene: TRBD1; j_gene: TRBJ2-1; CDR3aa: CASSPGQGRGSYNEQFF; CDR3nt: TGTGCCAGCAGCCCGGGACAGGGCCGAGGCTCCTACAATGAGCAGTTCTTC
v_gene: TRBV18; abundance: -; d_gene: TRBD1; j_gene: TRBJ2-7; CDR3aa: CASSPRQGEGEQYF; CDR3nt: TGTGCCAGCTCACCAAGACAGGGGGAAGGGGAGCAGTACTTC
v_gene: TRBV5-6; abundance: -; d_gene: -; j_gene: TRBJ2-5; CDR3aa: CASSLDRGGETQYF; CDR3nt: TGTGCCAGCAGCTTGGACAGGGGGGGAGAGACCCAGTACTTC
v_gene: TRBV5-4; abundance: -; d_gene: -; j_gene: TRBJ2-2; CDR3aa: CASSPGVSTGELFF; CDR3nt: TGTGCCAGCAGCCCCGGGGTTTCGACCGGGGAGCTGTTTTTT
v_gene: TRBV30; abundance: -; d_gene: -; j_gene: TRBJ2-1; CDR3aa: CAWSQYGEQFF; CDR3nt: TGTGCCTGGAGCCAATACGGGGAGCAGTTCTTC
v_gene: TRBV20-1; abundance: -; d_gene: TRBD1; j_gene: TRBJ1-3; CDR3aa: CSASGDRESTIYF; CDR3nt: TGCAGTGCTAGTGGGGACAGGGAGTCCACCATATATTTT
v_gene: TRBV7-9; abundance: -; d_gene: -; j_gene: TRBJ1-1; CDR3aa: CASSLGRLGANTEAFF; CDR3nt: TGTGCCAGCAGCTTAGGGCGGTTGGGGGCGAACACTGAAGCTTTCTTT
v_gene: TRBV6-1; abundance: -; d_gene: TRBD1; j_gene: TRBJ2-7; CDR3aa: CASSARDRGGGYEQYF; CDR3nt: TGTGCCAGCAGTGCTCGGGACAGGGGAGGGGGTTACGAGCAGTACTTC
v_gene: TRBV7-2; abundance: -; d_gene: -; j_gene: TRBJ1-2; CDR3aa: CASSLAAGVLGYTF; CDR3nt: TGTGCCAGCAGCTTAGCGGCAGGGGTTCTTGGCTACACCTTC
v_gene: TRBV7-7; abundance: -; d_gene: TRBD1; j_gene: TRBJ2-5; CDR3aa: CASSRRHGQGEFQETQYF; CDR3nt: TGTGCTAGCAGCCGGCGACACGGACAGGGGGAGTTCCAAGAGACCCAGTACTTC
v_gene: TRBV5-1; abundance: -; d_gene: TRBD1; j_gene: TRBJ2-5; CDR3aa: CASSEPTGAETQYF; CDR3nt: TGCGCCAGCAGCGAACCGACAGGGGCCGAGACCCAGTACTTC